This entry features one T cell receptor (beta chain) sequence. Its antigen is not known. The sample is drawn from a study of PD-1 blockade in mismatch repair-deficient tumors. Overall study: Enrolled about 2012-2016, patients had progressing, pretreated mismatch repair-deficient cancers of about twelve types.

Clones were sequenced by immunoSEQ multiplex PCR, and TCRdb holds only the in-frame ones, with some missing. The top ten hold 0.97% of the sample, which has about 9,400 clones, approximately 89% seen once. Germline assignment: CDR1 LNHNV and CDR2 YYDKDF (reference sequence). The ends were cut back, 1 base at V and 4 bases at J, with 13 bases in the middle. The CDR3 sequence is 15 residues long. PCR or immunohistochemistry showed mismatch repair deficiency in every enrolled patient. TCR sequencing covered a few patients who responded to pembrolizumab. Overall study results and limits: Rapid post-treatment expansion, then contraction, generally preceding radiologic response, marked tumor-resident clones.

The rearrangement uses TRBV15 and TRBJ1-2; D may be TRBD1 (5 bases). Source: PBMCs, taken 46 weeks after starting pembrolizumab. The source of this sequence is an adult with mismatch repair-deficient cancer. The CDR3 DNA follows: TGTGCCACCAGCAGAGCCGGCAGGGCGGCCTATGGCTACACCTTC. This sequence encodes CATSRAGRAAYGYTF.